The 14 T cell receptor beta chains reported below all come from one sample, sequenced in a study of vaccination effects on CD4 cells after COVID-19 (dated by TCRdb to the early 2020s). The library relied on the immunoSEQ multiplex PCR assay. The table comes from immuneACCESS by way of TCRdb, which keeps in-frame sequences with V and J called. Part of the clones is missing from these tables; in studies checked, under half for an unresolved V gene and the rest for unknown reasons. The sample contains 25,000 to 40,000 clones, roughly 67% of them found a single time. The top ten clones comprise approximately 9% of the sample. In the ViraFEST assay, PBMC were stimulated with viral peptide pools, and antigen-specific CD4+ T cell clonotypes were then identified by expansion using TCR sequencing. After about 10 days of culture, CD4+ T cells were isolated with the EasySep CD4+ T cell isolation kit. Each participant got two doses of an mRNA SARS-CoV-2 vaccine, either BNT162b2 or mRNA-1273.

These receptors' antigens are unknown. Specimen: CD4+ T cells from PBMCs cultured with SARS-CoV-2 spike peptides, collected after COVID-19 vaccination. Sample cell subset or site, as interpreted from the label and publication: SARS-CoV-2 spike overlapping peptide pool stimulation. Every receptor here comes from a human donor who received a COVID-19 vaccine.

The chain has TRBV10-3 and TRBJ2-2; D might be TRBD1 (6 bases). From germline, CDR1 is ENHRY and CDR2 SYGVKD. Trimming took 7 bases from V and 1 from J, leaving 16 bases between them. The CDR3 runs 16 residues. This CDR3 reads CAITGVRGLNTGELFF. Written as DNA, the CDR3 is TGTGCCATCACCGGTGTCAGGGGCTTGAACACCGGGGAGCTGTTTTTT.

This clone was seen just once. The chain uses TRBV4-2 and TRBJ2-3; 11 bases are shared with TRBD1. V gave up 4 bases and J gave up 4 bases; unmatched junction bases: 4. CDR3 length: 15 residues. CDR1 and CDR2 (germline): LGHNA, YNFKEQ. CDR3 in DNA: TGTGCCAGCAGCCTACCGGGACAGGGGGCAGATACGCAGTATTTT. Protein sequence: CASSLPGQGADTQYF.

The genes are TRBV19 and TRBJ2-3; the D gene could be TRBD1 or TRBD2 (5 bases each). Deletions cut 8 bases from V and 0 bases from J, with 15 bases between. The CDR3 length is 15 residues. Looked up from germline, CDR1 is LNHDA and CDR2 is SQIVND (reference sequence). This CDR3 is CASRVGTTSTDTQYF. The CDR3 DNA reads TGTGCCAGTCGCGTGGGGACGACTAGCACAGATACGCAGTATTTT.

The rearrangement joins TRBV25-1 to TRBJ2-2; D uncertain. Trimming left V 7 bases short and J 7 bases short, with 13 bases between. The CDR3 is 13 amino acids. Per germline, CDR1 MGHDK and CDR2 SYGVNS. CDR3 in amino acids: CASKSGYFGELFF. DNA of the CDR3: TGTGCCAGCAAATCTGGCTACTTCGGGGAGCTGTTTTTT. Complete variable domain (other parts from reference TRBV25-1 and TRBJ2-2): EADIYQTPRYLVIGTGKKITLECSQTMGHDKMYWYQQDPGMELHLIHYSYGVNSTEKGDLSSESTVSRIRTEHFPLTLESARPSHTSQYLCASKSGYFGELFFGEGSRLTVL.

The chain combines TRBV27 with TRBJ2-7, with 7 bases aligning to TRBD1. V dropped 3 bases and J dropped 4; count of bases not matched to a gene: 9. Germline V gene sequence: CDR1 MNHEY, CDR2 SMNVEV (reference sequence). This CDR3 comprises 15 residues. CDR3 region: CASSFISGQKYEQYF. CDR3 DNA: TGTGCCAGCAGTTTTATCTCGGGACAGAAATACGAGCAGTACTTC.

This chain connects TRBV5-1 to TRBJ2-3, with 10 bases identical to TRBD2. The CDR3 sequence is 14 residues long. V shed 1 base, J shed 6 bases, and the junction held 2 bases outside the gene matches. In germline, CDR1 is SGHRS, CDR2 YFSETQ. CDR3 sequence: CASSLSGGADTQYF. CDR3 in DNA: TGCGCCAGCAGCTTGAGCGGGGGGGCCGATACGCAGTATTTT.

Only a few counts were recorded for this clone. V gene TRBV15 combines with J gene TRBJ2-7; TRBD2 agrees at 8 bases. The length of the CDR3 is 15 residues. Trimming cost V 4 bases and J 2 bases; bases outside gene matches: 7. Germline V gene sequence: CDR1 LNHNV, CDR2 YYDKDF (reference sequence). CDR3 in DNA: TGTGCCACCAGCACCATAGGTAGCGGGGCCTACGAGCAGTACTTC. Residues: CATSTIGSGAYEQYF. The full variable domain, rest sourced from reference TRBV15 and TRBJ2-7, is DAMVIQNPRYQVTQFGKPVTLSCSQTLNHNVMYWYQQKSSQAPKLLFHYYDKDFNNEADTPDNFQSRRPNTSFCFLDIRSPGLGDTAMYLCATSTIGSGAYEQYFGPGTRLTVT.

This chain links TRBV5-1 with TRBJ1-5; 10 nucleotides match TRBD1. CDR3 length equals 14 residues. CDR1 and CDR2 from the germline V gene are SGHRS and YFSETQ. Trimming took 6 bases from V and 6 from J; bases not matched to a gene: 6. In nucleotides, the CDR3 is TGCGCCAGCAAGGTCGGGACAGGGGCTCAGCCCCAGCATTTT. Its protein product is CASKVGTGAQPQHF.

This chain links TRBV5-4 with TRBJ1-1; a possible D gene is TRBD1 (6 bases). CDR3 length: 14 residues. Germline V lookup: CDR1 SGHNT, CDR2 YYREEE (reference sequence). Trimming took 4 bases from V and 1 from J, leaving 11 bases between them. This CDR3 is CASSLPTGNTEAFF. CDR3 nucleotide sequence: TGTGCCAGCAGCCTTCCGACAGGGAACACTGAAGCTTTCTTT.

CDR3 residues: CASSLTSGDYNEQFF. CDR3 coding DNA: TGTGCCAGCAGCCTTACTAGCGGGGACTACAATGAGCAGTTCTTC. The V call is TRBV7-2, the J call TRBJ2-1, with TRBD2 matching over 10 bases. Germline CDR1 reads SGHTA; CDR2 reads FQGNSA. V shed 5 bases, J shed 3 bases, and the junction held 4 bases outside the gene matches. The CDR3 is 15 residues long.

Written as DNA, the CDR3 is TGTGCCACCAGTGATTCCGCGGGGGGGTCTCCTAGCACAGATACGCAGTATTTT. As protein: CATSDSAGGSPSTDTQYF. The chain uses TRBV24-1 and TRBJ2-3; 9 nucleotides agree with TRBD2. Germline V gene data show CDR1 as KGHDR and CDR2 as SFDVKD. The CDR3 extends over 18 amino acids. J gave up 0 bases and V 2 bases, and 8 bases lay outside the gene matches.

This sequence joins TRBV6-1 and TRBJ2-7; D unclear. The CDR3 runs 15 residues. Germline V gene lookup returns CDR1 MNHNS and CDR2 SASEGT. The V and J ends lost 0 bases and 0 bases respectively, with 9 bases between them. The CDR3 DNA is TGTGCCAGCAGTGAAGCGGCAGTGAGCTCCTACGAGCAGTACTTC. It specifies CASSEAAVSSYEQYF.

This clone was seen more than once but under ten times. The chain employs TRBV5-4 and TRBJ1-1; D uncertain. From germline, CDR1 is SGHNT and CDR2 YYREEE (reference sequence). Trimming shortened V by 4 bases and J by 7 bases, and 11 bases separated the two germline ends. The CDR3 totals 12 residues. DNA of the CDR3: TGTGCCAGCAGCGCTGTGGTCGGTGAAGCTTTCTTT. Protein: CASSAVVGEAFF.

The CDR3 DNA reads TGTGCCAGCAGCGTAGATGAACAGACCTACGAGCAGTACTTC. As protein: CASSVDEQTYEQYF. The chain carries TRBV9 and TRBJ2-7; D call uncertain. The V and J ends lost 0 bases and 2 bases respectively, with 9 bases between them. This CDR3 has 14 amino acids. CDR1 and CDR2 from the germline V gene are SGDLS and YYNGEE.